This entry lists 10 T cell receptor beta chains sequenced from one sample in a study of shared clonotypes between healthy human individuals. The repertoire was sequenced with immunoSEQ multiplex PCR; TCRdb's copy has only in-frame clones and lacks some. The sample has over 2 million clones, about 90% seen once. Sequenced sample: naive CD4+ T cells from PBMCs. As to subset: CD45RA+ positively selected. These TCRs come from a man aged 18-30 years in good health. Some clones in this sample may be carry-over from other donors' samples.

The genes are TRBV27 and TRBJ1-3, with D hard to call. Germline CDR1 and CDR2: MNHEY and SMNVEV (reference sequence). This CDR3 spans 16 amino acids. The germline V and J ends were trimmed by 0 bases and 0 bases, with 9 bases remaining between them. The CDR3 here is CASSLSHLTSGNTIYF. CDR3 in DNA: TGTGCCAGCAGTTTATCCCACCTAACCTCTGGAAACACCATATATTTT.

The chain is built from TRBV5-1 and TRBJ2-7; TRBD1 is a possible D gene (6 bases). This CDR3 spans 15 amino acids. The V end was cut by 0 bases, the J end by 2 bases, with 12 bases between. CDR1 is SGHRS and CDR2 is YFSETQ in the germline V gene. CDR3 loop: CASSLASGAPYEQYF. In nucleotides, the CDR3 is TGCGCCAGCAGCTTGGCTTCAGGGGCGCCCTACGAGCAGTACTTC.

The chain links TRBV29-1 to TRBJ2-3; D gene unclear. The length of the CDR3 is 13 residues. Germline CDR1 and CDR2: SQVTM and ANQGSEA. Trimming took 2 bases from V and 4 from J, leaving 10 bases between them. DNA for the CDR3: TGCAGCGTTGAACAGGCGACCTCAGATACGCAGTATTTT. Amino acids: CSVEQATSDTQYF.

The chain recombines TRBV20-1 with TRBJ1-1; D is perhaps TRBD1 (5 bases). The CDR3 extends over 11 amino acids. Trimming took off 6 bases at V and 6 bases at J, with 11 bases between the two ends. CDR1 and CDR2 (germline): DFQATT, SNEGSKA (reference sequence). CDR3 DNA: TGCAGTGCATGGGGGTGGGCTGAAGCTTTCTTT. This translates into CSAWGWAEAFF.

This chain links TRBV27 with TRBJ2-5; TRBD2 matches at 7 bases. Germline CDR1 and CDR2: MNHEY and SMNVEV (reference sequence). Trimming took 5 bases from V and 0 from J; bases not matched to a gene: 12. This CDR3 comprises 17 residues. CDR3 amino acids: CASSITRTRGNQETQYF. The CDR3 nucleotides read TGTGCCAGCAGTATTACCCGGACTAGGGGAAACCAAGAGACCCAGTACTTC.

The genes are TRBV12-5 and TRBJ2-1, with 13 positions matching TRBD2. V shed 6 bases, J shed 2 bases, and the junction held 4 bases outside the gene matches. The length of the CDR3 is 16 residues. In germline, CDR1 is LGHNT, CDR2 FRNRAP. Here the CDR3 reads CASGAGTSGAYNEQFF. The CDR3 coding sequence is TGTGCTAGTGGCGCCGGGACTAGCGGGGCCTACAATGAGCAGTTCTTC.

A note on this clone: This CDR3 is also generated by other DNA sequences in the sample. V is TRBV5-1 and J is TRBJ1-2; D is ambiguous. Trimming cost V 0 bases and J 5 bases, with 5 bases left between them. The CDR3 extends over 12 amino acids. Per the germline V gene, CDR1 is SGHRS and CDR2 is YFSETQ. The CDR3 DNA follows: TGCGCCAGCAGCTTGGTGGGTTATGGCTACACCTTC. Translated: CASSLVGYGYTF.

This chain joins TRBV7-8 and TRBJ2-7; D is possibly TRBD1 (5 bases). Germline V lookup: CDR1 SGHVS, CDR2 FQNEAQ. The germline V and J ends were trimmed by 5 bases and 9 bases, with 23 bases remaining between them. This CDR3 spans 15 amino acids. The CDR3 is CASSPREASSTGQYF. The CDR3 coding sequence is TGTGCCAGCAGCCCCAGGGAAGCGAGTAGTACGGGGCAGTACTTC.

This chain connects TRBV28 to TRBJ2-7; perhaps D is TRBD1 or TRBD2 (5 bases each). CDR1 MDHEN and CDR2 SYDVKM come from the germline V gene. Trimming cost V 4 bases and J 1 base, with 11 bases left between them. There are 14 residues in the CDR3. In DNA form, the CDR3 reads TGTGCCAGCAGTTCTCCGGGACCGTCCTACGAGCAGTACTTC. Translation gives CASSSPGPSYEQYF.

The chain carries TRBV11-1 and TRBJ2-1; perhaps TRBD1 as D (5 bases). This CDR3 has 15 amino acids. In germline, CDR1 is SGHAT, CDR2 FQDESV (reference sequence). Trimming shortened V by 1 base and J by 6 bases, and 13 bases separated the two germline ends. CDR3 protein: CASSLGQGAFNEQFF. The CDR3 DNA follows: TGTGCCAGCAGCTTAGGGCAGGGCGCGTTCAATGAGCAGTTCTTC. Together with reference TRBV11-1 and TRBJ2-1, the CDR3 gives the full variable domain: EAEVAQSPRYKITEKSQAVAFWCDPISGHATLYWYRQILGQGPELLVQFQDESVVDDSQLPKDRFSAERLKGVDSTLKIQPAELGDSAMYLCASSLGQGAFNEQFFGPGTRLTVL.